This T cell receptor (beta chain) emerged from a study of T-cell memory formation after mild COVID-19. The wider study: For the most part, TCR clusters were specific to one donor. General study findings and limits: The main location of contracting CD4+ clones was CM and EM, and that of contracting CD8+ clones was EMRA. Pre-infection memory contained some responding clones, which suggested that cross-reactive memory had joined. A balance of CD4 and CD8 characterized clones contracting day 15 to 85, whereas later expanders leaned CD4+.

The V end lost 4 bases, the J end lost 8 bases, and 14 bases lay between the germline ends. The CDR3 spans 14 residues. Germline V lookup: CDR1 MNHEY, CDR2 SVGEGT. This clonotype turned up a few times. The antigen is not known. MiXCR was run by TCRdb on the 5' RACE reads, yielding one entry per CDR3 protein. The table shows roughly 450,000 distinct CDR3 sequences, with more than 15% occurring only once. The source material was PBMCs or a T cell subset sorted from them (not recorded which). This TCR was recovered from a man between 18 and 29 years old who had mild COVID-19 (a few samples of this study predate the infection). Cell type and time point are not known. The genes are TRBV6-2 or TRBV6-3 and TRBJ2-2; D unclear. The CDR3: CASSSSVPRGELFF. The CDR3 DNA is TGTGCCAGCAGTTCATCGGTCCCTCGAGGGGAGCTGTTTTTT.